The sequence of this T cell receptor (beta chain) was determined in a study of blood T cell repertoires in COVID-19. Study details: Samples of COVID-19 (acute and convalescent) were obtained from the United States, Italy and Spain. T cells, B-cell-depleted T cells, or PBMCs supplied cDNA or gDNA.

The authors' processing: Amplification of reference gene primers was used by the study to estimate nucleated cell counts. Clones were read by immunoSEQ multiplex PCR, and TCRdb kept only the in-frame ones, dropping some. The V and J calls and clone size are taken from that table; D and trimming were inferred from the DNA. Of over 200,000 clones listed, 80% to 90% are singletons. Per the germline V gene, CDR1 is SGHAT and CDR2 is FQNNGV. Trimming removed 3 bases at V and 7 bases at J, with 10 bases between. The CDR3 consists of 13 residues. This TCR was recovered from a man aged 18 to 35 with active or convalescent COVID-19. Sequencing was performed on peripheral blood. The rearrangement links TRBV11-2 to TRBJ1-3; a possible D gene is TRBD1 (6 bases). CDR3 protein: CASSFLQGNTIYF. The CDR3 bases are TGTGCCAGCAGCTTCCTCCAGGGGAACACCATATATTTT. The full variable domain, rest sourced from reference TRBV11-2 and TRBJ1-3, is EAGVAQSPRYKIIEKRQSVAFWCNPISGHATLYWYQQILGQGPKLLIQFQNNGVVDDSQLPKDRFSAERLKGVDSTLKIQPAKLEDSAVYLCASSFLQGNTIYFGEGSWLTVV.